This TCR beta chain emerged from a study of control samples from healthy donors and cancer patients (dated by TCRdb to 2018 to 2020). The method was the immunoSEQ multiplex PCR assay. Not all clones reach the TCRdb copy of this immuneACCESS table, which keeps in-frame sequences only. Checked studies attribute under half of the gap to unresolved V genes and leave the rest unexplained. The sample profile shows some 120,000 clones; nearly 90% of them were found once. 3% to 3.5% of the sample is in the top ten clones. From the germline V gene, CDR1 is MNHNS and CDR2 is SASEGT. Reading from cysteine to phenylalanine, the CDR3 counts 16 amino acids. CDR3 DNA only is kept here, 48 bases in frame from base 1. V is trimmed back by 4 bases and J by 2 bases, and the junction contains 8 bases that no gene match accounts for. Remarks on this clone: No cognate antigen has been identified for it. The sample holds no much larger clone one base away, and base qualities are not on file.

The sequence links TRBV6-1 to TRBJ1-3, with 7 bases matching TRBD1. The receptor comes from a man aged 45-60 years in good health. The sample taken for sequencing was blood. The DNA is TGTGCCAGCAGTGGTATTAACAGGGGAACTGGAAACACCATATATTTT. This encodes CASSGINRGTGNTIYF.